These T cell receptor beta chains were read from a single sample in a study of human T cells and chemical hapten exposure. Using its own MiXCR run on the reads, TCRdb lists one record per CDR3 protein. The sample lists about 120,000 distinct CDR3 sequences, 8.5% to 9% occurring once. The sequencing sample was made of whole blood. These TCRs come from a human donor in good health. Some clones in this sample may be carry-over from other donors' samples. CDR3s include the opening cysteine and the closing phenylalanine or tryptophan. A D gene is named only where the DNA matches it firmly. Where a row states a size, it is once, few, many or the class of an expanded clone; other rows omit it.

>many|TRBD1|TRBJ1-5|TRBV6-2/TRBV6-3
TGTGCCAGCAGTAGGGGACAGGGCGTCCGGCCCCAGCATTTT
CASSRGQGVRPQHF
>few|NA|TRBJ2-6|TRBV10-3
TGTGCCATCAGTGTTACAGGGGAGGCAGGGGCCAACGTCCTGACTTTC
CAISVTGEAGANVLTF
>many|NA|TRBJ1-1|TRBV3-1
TGTGCCAGCAGCCAAGGGCAGGGTGCCACTGAAGCTTTCTTT
CASSQGQGATEAFF
>few|TRBD1|TRBJ2-7|TRBV30
TGTGCCTGGAGTGCCGGGACAGGGTTCTACGAGCAGTACTTC
CAWSAGTGFYEQYF
>few|NA|TRBJ2-7|TRBV5-1
TGCGCCAGCAGCGGGGACAACTACGAGCAGTACTTC
CASSGDNYEQYF
>NA|NA|TRBJ2-1|TRBV4-3
TGCGCCAGCAGTATTCAGGGGGGTAATGAGCAGTTCTTC
CASSIQGGNEQFF
>many|TRBD1|TRBJ2-7|TRBV20-1
TGCAGTGCTAGAGAGGTGACAGGGGGTTACGAGCAGTACTTC
CSAREVTGGYEQYF
>NA|NA|TRBJ2-5|TRBV6-5
TGTGCCAGCAGTTACCGGTCGTCCCCAGAGACCCAGTGCTTC
CASSYRSSPETQCF
>few|TRBD2|TRBJ2-1|TRBV7-9
TGTGCCAGCAGCTCATTCACTAGCGCGTCGGATGAGCAGTTCTTC
CASSSFTSASDEQFF
>few|TRBD2|TRBJ2-1|TRBV30
TGTGCCTGGAGTGTAAGACTAGCGGGAGACAATGAGCAGTTCTTC
CAWSVRLAGDNEQFF
>few|NA|TRBJ2-1|TRBV9
TGTGCCAGCAGCGTGGGGGGGGCGATGGGGAATGAGCAGTTCTTC
CASSVGGAMGNEQFF
>few|TRBD2|TRBJ2-3|TRBV6-5
TGTGCCAGCAGACTAGCGGGATCCTCCGATACGCAGTATTTT
CASRLAGSSDTQYF
>few|TRBD2|TRBJ2-3|TRBV29-1
TGCAGCGTCGAACGGGGGGCAGATACGCAGTATTTT
CSVERGADTQYF
>many|TRBD2|TRBJ2-3|TRBV4-1
TGCGCCAGCAGCCCCCCCGGGGGGTCGAGCACAGATACGCAGTATTTT
CASSPPGGSSTDTQYF
>many|NA|TRBJ1-2|TRBV5-1
TGCGCCAGCAGCTTGGCCGGCGAGGAGTATGGCTACACCTTC
CASSLAGEEYGYTF
>NA|TRBD1|TRBJ1-2|TRBV4-2
TGTGCCAGCAGCCAAGATCGGGGACAGGAAAACTATGGCTACACCTTC
CASSQDRGQENYGYTF
>NA|TRBD2|TRBJ2-7|TRBV6-6
TGTGCCAGCAGAATTGGGACTAGCGGGAAGGCCTACGAGCAGTACTTC
CASRIGTSGKAYEQYF
>NA|NA|TRBJ2-7|TRBV21-1
TGTGCCAGCAGCTACGAGCAGTACTTC
CASSYEQYF
>few|NA|TRBJ1-5|TRBV6-2/TRBV6-3
TGTGCCAGCAGTTACGGGGATAGCAATCAGCCCCAGCATTTT
CASSYGDSNQPQHF
>NA|NA|TRBJ2-7|TRBV10-2
TGCGCCAGCAGGGACGGCTCGTCCTACGAGCAGTACTTC
CASRDGSSYEQYF
>NA|TRBD1|TRBJ1-4|TRBV7-6
TGTGCCAGCAGCCCCGAAGGTGACAGGGTCCACGAAAAACTGTTTTTT
CASSPEGDRVHEKLFF
>NA|TRBD2|TRBJ2-3|TRBV7-2
TGTGCCAGCAGCTTCAAACTAGCGGGGGGTACGCAGTATTTT
CASSFKLAGGTQYF
>many|NA|TRBJ2-7|TRBV19
TGTGCCAGTAGTTACGGAACAGGGATCTTCTACGAGCAGTACTTC
CASSYGTGIFYEQYF
>few|NA|TRBJ2-7|TRBV11-2
TGTGCCAGCAGTTTCGATCCACGGACAGATCGGAGAGGCGAGCAGTACTTC
CASSFDPRTDRRGEQYF
>NA|NA|TRBJ1-1|TRBV12-3/TRBV12-4
TGTGCCAGCAGTTTAGTCCGCGGGGCTCCCATAAAAGCTTTCTTT
CASSLVRGAPIKAFF
>NA|TRBD1|TRBJ2-7|TRBV20-1
TGCAGTGCTAGGGACCCAGGGGGCTATTCCTACGAGCAGTACTTC
CSARDPGGYSYEQYF
>few|TRBD2|TRBJ2-1|TRBV11-2
TGTGCCAGCAGCTCCTTCCCCACTAGCGGGGGGGCCTCGGGTTACAATGAGCAGTTCTTC
CASSSFPTSGGASGYNEQFF
>many|TRBD1|TRBJ1-1|TRBV20-1
TGCAGTGCCTCGACAGGGTTTGGGACTGAAGCTTTCTTT
CSASTGFGTEAFF
>NA|NA|TRBJ2-5|TRBV11-2
TGTGCCAGCAGCTTAGAGGGGTGGGGCAGGGAGACCCAGTACTTC
CASSLEGWGRETQYF
>few|NA|TRBJ2-7|TRBV4-1
TGCGCCAGCAGCACTATAAGCGGCCCCTACGAGCAGTACTTC
CASSTISGPYEQYF
>few|TRBD2|TRBJ2-5|TRBV12-3/TRBV12-4
TGTGCCAGCAGGGATATAGCGGGAGAGACCCAGTACTTC
CASRDIAGETQYF
>NA|NA|TRBJ1-6|TRBV27
TGTGCCAGCAGTCGCTCGGGACGGATCTTCTATAATTCACCCCTCCACTTT
CASSRSGRIFYNSPLHF
>few|TRBD1|TRBJ1-5|TRBV4-2
TGTGCCAGCAGCCAAGCGACAGGGGGCGAGCAGCCCCAGCATTTT
CASSQATGGEQPQHF
>few|NA|TRBJ2-6|TRBV7-8
TGTGCCAGCAGCCCCGTACCAAACACAGCATCTGGGGCCAACGTCCTGACTTTC
CASSPVPNTASGANVLTF
>NA|NA|TRBJ1-6|TRBV20-1
TGCAGTGCTAGAACAGGGTATGAAAATTCACCCCTCCACTTT
CSARTGYENSPLHF
>many|TRBD1|TRBJ1-1|TRBV30
TGTGCCTGGAGGGATACAGGGGACACTGAAGCTTTCTTT
CAWRDTGDTEAFF
>few|NA|TRBJ2-1|TRBV6-2/TRBV6-3
TGTGCCAGCAGTTACCCCCCCGCCGCCTACAATGAGCAGTTCTTC
CASSYPPAAYNEQFF
>NA|NA|TRBJ2-7|TRBV27
TGTGCCAGCAGTTTGGCGGACGGCTACGAGCAGTACTTC
CASSLADGYEQYF
>NA|NA|TRBJ1-5|TRBV11-3
TGTGCCAGCAGCTTAAAGATGTTCCGGGACAAAGAACCGGTTCAGCCCCAGCATTTT
CASSLKMFRDKEPVQPQHF
>few|NA|TRBJ1-6|TRBV4-3
TGCGCCAGCAGCCAAGATTGGAATTCACCCCTCCACTTT
CASSQDWNSPLHF
>many|NA|TRBJ1-1|TRBV20-1
TGCAGTGCTGGGGGGGGTCCGAACACTGAAGCTTTCTTT
CSAGGGPNTEAFF
>many|TRBD1|TRBJ1-4|TRBV14
TGTGCCAGCAGGGAACGGGACAGCCATGAAAAACTGTTTTTT
CASRERDSHEKLFF
>few|NA|TRBJ2-5|TRBV4-1
TGCGCCAGCAGCCGCCCTCAAGAGACCCAGTACTTC
CASSRPQETQYF
>NA|TRBD1|TRBJ2-1|TRBV9
TGTGCCAGCAGCCAGGGACAGGGAGGCGATGAGCAGTTCTTC
CASSQGQGGDEQFF
>few|TRBD1|TRBJ1-6|TRBV7-9
TGTGCCAGCAGACAGGGGTTAAATTCACCCCTCCACTTT
CASRQGLNSPLHF
>NA|NA|TRBJ2-2|TRBV29-1
TGCAGCGTTGATGTGGGGGCTGGGGAGCTGTTTTTT
CSVDVGAGELFF
>NA|NA|TRBJ2-1|TRBV10-3
TGTGCCATCAGTGAGGGGACGGACTACAATGAGCAGTTCTTC
CAISEGTDYNEQFF
>many|TRBD2|TRBJ2-3|TRBV11-2
TGTGCCAGCAGCTCCGGGACTAGCGGGAGTGGGGCAGATACGCAGTATTTT
CASSSGTSGSGADTQYF
>many|NA|TRBJ1-1|TRBV10-2
TGCGCCAGCAGTGAGTCGGAGAGTGCTGAAGCTTTCTTT
CASSESESAEAFF
>NA|TRBD1|TRBJ1-2|TRBV28
TGTGCCAGCAGTTTACAAGTAGGGGCAGGGGGCACCTTC
CASSLQVGAGGTF